This T cell receptor beta chain is drawn from a study of OX40 agonist ivuxolimab in advanced cancers. The overall study: The mean age was roughly 60 years, ranging from 23 to 79, with about four fifths of participants male. Findings and caveats of the study: Expanded peripheral T cell antigen specificity was not determined. People who partly responded at 0.1-3.0 mg/kg had some of the least clonal expansion seen.

This table comes from immunoSEQ multiplex PCR, and its TCRdb copy is limited to in-frame clones, with some not included. The profile shows 52,000 or so clones, about four fifths of them singletons. This CDR3 is built from 15 residues. Germline CDR1 SGHTA, CDR2 FQGNSA. V was cut by 1 base and J by 6 bases, with 16 bases left in between. Regarding this clone: Antigen unknown.

This rearrangement joins TRBV7-2 to TRBJ2-7; D remains unclear. The source of this sequence is an adult with an advanced solid tumor such as melanoma, head and neck, liver or kidney cancer. This specimen was CD4+ or CD8+ T cells sorted from blood, taken in a trial of the OX40 agonist ivuxolimab. CDR3 DNA: TGTGCCAGCAGCTTAGGAGTGTTGGCGTCTGGCGAGCAGTACTTC. Its translation: CASSLGVLASGEQYF.